This record covers a single T cell receptor beta chain. Its specificity is not known. Sequenced by immunoSEQ multiplex PCR; TCRdb stores in-frame clones only, minus some. The sample includes 2 million to 3 million clones, roughly nine tenths of them seen just once. The entry originates in a study of shared clonotypes between healthy human individuals. Across the study: The plates for each donor numbered three CD4 naive, three CD4 memory, two CD8 naive and one CD8 memory. Study-wide points: Shared clonotypes across all four donors exceeded non-shared ones in generation probability. When naive CD4 clonotypes were compared across a few donors, around 4.6% were shared.

Healthy HIV-negative adults without recent acute infections or vaccinations served as donors. Germline-derived CDR1 and CDR2 are MDHEN and SYDVKM. The V end was cut by 5 bases, the J end by 0 bases, with 5 bases between. The CDR3 extends over 12 amino acids. The specimen sequenced was naive CD4+ T cells sorted from blood. Subset defined: CD45RA+ positively selected. The chain carries TRBV28 and TRBJ2-7; no clear D gene. The source of this sequence is a man between 18 and 29 years old in good health. The CDR3, as DNA: TGTGCCAGCAGTCCCCACTCCTACGAGCAGTACTTC. Translation gives CASSPHSYEQYF.